This T cell receptor (beta chain) stems from a study of cytomegalovirus exposure and HLA in healthy donors. Study context: Both the approximately 130 validation repertoires and the roughly 700 first-cohort repertoires used the same platform, as reported by a later analysis.

Repertoires were generated with immunoSEQ multiplex PCR, while TCRdb's copy carries only in-frame clones and drops some. The sample yields 200,000 to 300,000 clones, approximately 84% seen once. In the case of this clone: Its antigen is not known.

Whole-study results and caveats: Cytomegalovirus association was listed for 164 TCR beta chains. The CMV antigen specificity of a few CMV-associated chains was confirmed through in vitro analysis.

The specimen was PBMCs. The sequence was collected from a woman aged 25-40 years in good health and CMV-seropositive.

CDR3 sequence (DNA): TGCAGCGTTGAGTCGGGGTACGAGCAGTACTTC. Translation gives CSVESGYEQYF. V usage is TRBV29-1 and J usage is TRBJ2-7; weak D call: TRBD2 (5 bases). The CDR3 contains 11 residues. The germline V and J ends were trimmed by 3 bases and 4 bases, with 7 bases remaining between them. Germline V CDR1 and CDR2: SQVTM, ANQGSEA.